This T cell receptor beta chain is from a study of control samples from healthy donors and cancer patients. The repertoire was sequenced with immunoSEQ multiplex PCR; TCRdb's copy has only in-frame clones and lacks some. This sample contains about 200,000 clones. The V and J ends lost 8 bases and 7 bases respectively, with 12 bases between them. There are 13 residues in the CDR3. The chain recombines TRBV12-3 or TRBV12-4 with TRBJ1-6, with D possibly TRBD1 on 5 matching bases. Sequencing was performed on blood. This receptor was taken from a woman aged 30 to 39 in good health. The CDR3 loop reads CASGFWGNSPLHF. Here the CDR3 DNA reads TGTGCCAGCGGCTTCTGGGGGAATTCACCCCTCCACTTT.